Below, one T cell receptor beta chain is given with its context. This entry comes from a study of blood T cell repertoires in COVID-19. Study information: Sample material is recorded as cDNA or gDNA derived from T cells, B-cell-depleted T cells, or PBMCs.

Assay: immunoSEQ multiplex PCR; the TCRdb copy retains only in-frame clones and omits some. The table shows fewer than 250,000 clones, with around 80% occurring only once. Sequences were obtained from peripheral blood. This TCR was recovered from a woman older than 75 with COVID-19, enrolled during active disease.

CDR3 loop: CASSQDLTGREQYF. As DNA, the CDR3 is TGTGCCAGCAGCCAAGATTTGACGGGGAGGGAGCAGTACTTC. The chain couples TRBV3-1 (or the pseudogene TRBV3-2) to TRBJ2-7, with TRBD2 as a possible D gene (6 bases). Trimming pared 0 bases from V and 7 bases from J, leaving 13 bases between. The germline V gene encodes CDR1 LGHDT and CDR2 YNNKEL (reference sequence). The CDR3 consists of 14 residues.